This T cell receptor (beta chain) was retrieved from a study of shared clonotypes between healthy human individuals. The germline V and J ends were trimmed by 5 bases and 12 bases, with 17 bases remaining between them. In germline, CDR1 is SEHNR, CDR2 FQNEAQ (reference sequence). The CDR3 loop spans 13 amino acids. Sequencing used immunoSEQ multiplex PCR; TCRdb keeps in-frame clones, though not all of them. The data contain 190,000 or so clones, approximately 70% of them singletons. This clone appeared a few times. The TCR sequence derives from a man aged 25-45 years in good health. The chain links TRBV7-9 to TRBJ2-1; D remains ambiguous. The sequencing sample was made of memory CD4+ T cells sorted from blood. Subset of the sample: CD45RA-negative fraction. Here the CDR3 reads CASSPQVVSRQFF. As DNA, the CDR3 is TGTGCCAGCAGCCCGCAGGTCGTATCTCGGCAGTTCTTC.